This T cell receptor (beta chain) emerged from a study of cytomegalovirus exposure and HLA in healthy donors. Whole-study findings and limits: Cytomegalovirus association was assigned to about 150 TCR beta chains.

Use of 60 Vbeta and 13 Jbeta primers characterized the PCR. Repertoires were generated with immunoSEQ multiplex PCR, while TCRdb's copy carries only in-frame clones and drops some. The sample comprises roughly 200,000 clones, 70% to 80% of which are singletons, and 4.4% rests with the top ten. On this clone itself: Antigen specificity is unknown.

V lost 10 bases and J lost 3, with 18 bases in between. In germline, CDR1 is ENHRY, CDR2 SYGVKD. There are 15 residues in the CDR3. The sequence was collected from a woman aged 25 to 39 in good health and CMV-seropositive. What was sequenced was PBMCs. The chain couples TRBV10-3 to TRBJ1-4; maybe TRBD1 (6 bases). In DNA form, the CDR3 reads TGTGCCACGGCCCAGGGGATATTGGCTAATGAAAAACTGTTTTTT. Translated, it gives CATAQGILANEKLFF.